A single TCR beta chain is shown here with its context. These data originate in a study of blood T cell repertoires in COVID-19. As for the study in general: Some COVID-19 samples were acute and others convalescent; all came from the United States, Italy and Spain. Sample material is recorded as cDNA or gDNA derived from T cells, B-cell-depleted T cells, or PBMCs.

Trimming removed 3 bases from V and 5 bases from J; junction bases left unmatched: 3. CDR1 is KGHDR, CDR2 SFDVKD, per germline. This CDR3 contains 14 residues. In the authors' methods: Estimation of nucleated cell counts was performed using reference gene primer amplification. Using immunoSEQ multiplex PCR, the repertoire was profiled, and TCRdb retains in-frame clones only, with some absent. The V and J calls and the clone size are those of that table, but D and trimming were determined from the DNA. The repertoire consists of roughly 320,000 clones, with over 75% occurring once and the leading ten covering 6% to 9%.

This sequence originates from a human donor in a cohort sampled during active COVID-19. This chain connects TRBV24-1 to TRBJ2-7; 10 positions agree with TRBD1. Sequences were obtained from peripheral blood. The CDR3 protein is CATSDPGTGDEQYF. The CDR3 DNA reads as TGTGCCACCAGTGATCCCGGGACAGGGGACGAGCAGTACTTC.